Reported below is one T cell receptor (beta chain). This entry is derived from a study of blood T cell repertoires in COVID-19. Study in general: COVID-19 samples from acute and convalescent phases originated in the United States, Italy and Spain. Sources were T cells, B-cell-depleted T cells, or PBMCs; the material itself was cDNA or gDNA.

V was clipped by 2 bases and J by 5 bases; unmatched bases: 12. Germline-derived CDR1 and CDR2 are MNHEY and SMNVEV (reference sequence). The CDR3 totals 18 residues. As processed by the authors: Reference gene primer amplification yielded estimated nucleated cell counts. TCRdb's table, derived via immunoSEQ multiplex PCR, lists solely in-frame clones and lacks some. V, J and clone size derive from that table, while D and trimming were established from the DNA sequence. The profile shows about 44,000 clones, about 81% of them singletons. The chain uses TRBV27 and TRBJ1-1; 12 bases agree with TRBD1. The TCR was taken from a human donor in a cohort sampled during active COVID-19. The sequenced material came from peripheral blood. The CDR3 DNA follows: TGTGCCAGCAGTTTAATCACCGGGGACAGGGGGCTTAATACTGAAGCTTTCTTT. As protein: CASSLITGDRGLNTEAFF.